This T cell receptor beta chain is drawn from a study of T cell responses to AZD1222 COVID-19 vaccine. Assay used: immunoSEQ multiplex PCR; TCRdb lists only in-frame clones, some missing. Among 150,000 to 200,000 clones, around 92% were seen once, and the ten largest hold 7.5% to 10%. The receptor comes from an adult in good health. The sequencing used peripheral blood, collected on day 0 of AZD1222 vaccination.

CDR3 in amino acids: CATSGDGRAGELFF. CDR3 bases: TGTGCCACCAGTGGAGACGGGAGGGCCGGGGAGCTGTTTTTT. The chain employs TRBV24-1 and TRBJ2-2; 8 bases agree with TRBD2. The CDR3 runs 14 residues. After removal of 5 bases from V and 6 bases from J, the junction contained 4 bases not matched to a gene. Germline-derived CDR1 and CDR2 are KGHDR and SFDVKD.